The clone carrying this T cell receptor (beta chain) was found a few times. In the study's own analysis: Cell counts per sample came from amplifying reference gene primers. Assay: immunoSEQ multiplex PCR; the TCRdb copy retains only in-frame clones and omits some. The DNA was the basis for D and trimming; V, J and clone size are from that table. The profile shows under 150,000 clones, 65% to 80% of them singletons. V was shortened by 7 bases and J by 3 bases, with 8 bases between the two germline ends. Germline CDR1 reads SGDLS; CDR2 reads YYNGEE. This CDR3 region has 12 residues. The entry originates in a study of blood T cell repertoires in COVID-19. Study information: The United States, Italy and Spain supplied acute and convalescent COVID-19 samples. Sources were T cells, B-cell-depleted T cells, or PBMCs; the material itself was cDNA or gDNA.

The chain employs TRBV9 and TRBJ1-3; D remains unclear. Material for sequencing was peripheral blood. The receptor was isolated from a man aged 55 to 70 with acute or convalescent COVID-19. The CDR3, as DNA: TGTGCCAGCTCGCGATTTGGAAACACCATATATTTT. Encoded protein: CASSRFGNTIYF.